This is a list of T cell receptor beta chains from one sample in a study of blood T cells in healthy people across ages. TCRdb fed the 5' RACE reads into MiXCR, producing one record per CDR3 protein. The repertoire includes 650,000 to 1,000,000 distinct CDR3 sequences, roughly 34% of them detected once, and 13% sits in the top ten. Sequenced input: blood. The source of these receptors is a man in his late teens or twenties in good health. Each CDR3 is given with its conserved first and last residue. The order of the fields is clone size, V gene, J gene, D gene, CDR3 protein, CDR3 DNA. The D gene is left open where the match is weak. Clone size is not always given. Where it is, it says once, few, many or a class for expanded clones.

>few|TRBV12-3/TRBV12-4|TRBJ1-2|NA
CASSSSSRGYGYTF
TGTGCCAGCAGTTCATCTAGTCGCGGCTATGGCTACACCTTC
>NA|TRBV29-1|TRBJ2-1|TRBD2
CSVIGTSGQETQFF
TGCAGCGTTATCGGGACTAGCGGACAAGAGACCCAGTTCTTC
>many|TRBV29-1|TRBJ1-2|NA
CSVDTGDYGYTF
TGCAGCGTTGACACGGGGGACTATGGCTACACCTTC
>NA|TRBV9|TRBJ1-4|NA
CASSVVFRQTQLANEKLFF
TGTGCCAGCAGCGTAGTCTTCCGACAGACCCAACTGGCTAATGAAAAACTGTTTTTT
>NA|TRBV4-3|TRBJ2-3|NA
CASSRVGEATQYF
TGCGCCAGCAGCCGAGTTGGAGAGGCTACGCAGTATTTT
>NA|TRBV3-1|TRBJ2-1|NA
CASSPLNGRNNEQFF
TGTGCCAGCAGCCCTCTTAACGGGAGAAACAATGAGCAGTTCTTC
>NA|TRBV7-9|TRBJ2-4|TRBD1
CASSLGGTGGLAKNIQYF
TGTGCCAGCAGCTTAGGTGGGACAGGAGGGTTAGCCAAAAACATTCAGTACTTC
>NA|TRBV12-3/TRBV12-4|TRBJ2-1|NA
CASSPGPRSGEQFF
TGTGCCAGCAGCCCGGGACCAAGGTCTGGTGAGCAGTTCTTC
>few|TRBV5-1|TRBJ2-5|TRBD2
CASSLSAGGPETQYF
TGCGCCAGCAGCTTGAGTGCGGGGGGCCCGGAGACCCAGTACTTC
>NA|TRBV27|TRBJ1-1|TRBD1
CASRQGWGTEAFF
TGTGCCAGCCGACAGGGATGGGGCACTGAAGCTTTCTTT
>NA|TRBV20-1|TRBJ2-1|NA
CSAGATEQETQFF
TGCAGTGCTGGAGCCACAGAACAAGAGACCCAGTTCTTC
>NA|TRBV15|TRBJ2-7|NA
CATSRDKSGRGNEQYF
TGTGCCACCAGCAGAGATAAAAGCGGGCGTGGTAATGAGCAGTACTTC
>NA|TRBV6-1|TRBJ2-3|TRBD2
CASRPAHQLAGGTDTQYF
TGTGCCAGCAGACCCGCCCACCAACTAGCGGGGGGCACAGATACGCAGTATTTT
>NA|TRBV5-1|TRBJ2-4|NA
CASSPGGQKGDIQYF
TGCGCCAGCAGCCCGGGCGGACAGAAAGGGGACATTCAGTACTTC
>few|TRBV6-6|TRBJ1-1|TRBD1
CASTLTGQGHTEAFF
TGTGCCAGCACCCTAACGGGACAGGGCCACACTGAAGCTTTCTTT
>NA|TRBV6-1|TRBJ2-7|TRBD1
CASSGGRDRGSSYEQYF
TGTGCCAGCAGTGGCGGCCGGGACAGGGGATCCTCCTACGAGCAGTACTTC
>many|TRBV7-3|TRBJ2-3|TRBD2
CASSPGLAGPDTQYF
TGTGCCAGCAGCCCGGGACTAGCGGGCCCAGATACGCAGTATTTT
>once|TRBV14|TRBJ1-4|NA
CASSYGKLEKLFF
TGTGCCAGCAGCTATGGAAAGCTTGAAAAACTGTTTTTT
>few|TRBV7-3|TRBJ1-2|NA
CASSSTTGIGTPRRYTF
TGTGCCAGCAGCTCAACCACCGGAATCGGGACCCCAAGGCGCTACACCTTC
>few|TRBV15|TRBJ1-1|TRBD1
CATSSAPQGEDTEAFF
TGTGCCACCAGCAGTGCACCTCAGGGGGAGGACACTGAAGCTTTCTTT
>few|TRBV12-3/TRBV12-4|TRBJ2-7|TRBD1
CASSSGTGDEQYF
TGTGCCAGCAGCTCCGGGACAGGGGACGAGCAGTACTTC
>NA|TRBV9|TRBJ2-7|TRBD2
CASSVRIAGSYNEQYF
TGTGCCAGCAGCGTGAGGATAGCGGGCTCCTACAATGAGCAGTACTTC
>few|TRBV7-2|TRBJ2-3|NA
CASSPQTSGDITDTQYF
TGTGCCAGCAGCCCCCAAACGAGCGGGGACATCACAGATACGCAGTATTTT
>NA|TRBV6-6|TRBJ2-5|NA
CASSGDGETQYF
TGTGCCAGCAGTGGGGACGGGGAGACCCAGTACTTC